One and the same sample provided the 12 T cell receptor beta chains below, sequenced in a study of T cells after yellow fever vaccination (dated 2019 in TCRdb). The library was obtained by 5' RACE. The instrument given in TCRdb is Illumina HiSeq 2500. The public reads were reanalyzed by TCRdb: fastp trimming at Q25, MiXCR alignment, in-frame beta chains only. Rows are combined by CDR3 protein, so each entry shows the most common genes and DNA. The sample yields hundreds of thousands of distinct CDR3 sequences; approximately 13% were counted once. In total, the top ten clones hold about 15% of the sample. What the treatment or condition label conveys for this sample: live attenuated yellow fever vaccine strain. The sample was PBMCs, taken on the day of the yellow fever booster vaccination. These receptors originate from a man aged 25 to 40 who received the YFV17D yellow fever vaccine.

The chain employs TRBV3-1 and TRBJ2-1, with D perhaps assigned TRBD1 or TRBD2 (6 bases each). The CDR3 runs 14 residues. Trimming cost V 0 bases and J 7 bases, with 10 bases left between them. Germline assignment: CDR1 LGHDT and CDR2 YNNKEL (reference sequence). Written as DNA, the CDR3 is TGTGCCAGCAGCCAAGATTTAGGGGGGAATGAGCAGTTCTTC. This translates into CASSQDLGGNEQFF.

The chain has TRBV5-1 and TRBJ2-7; TRBD2 aligns across 9 bases. CDR3 length: 15 residues. CDR1 and CDR2 (germline): SGHRS, YFSETQ. Trimming removed 4 bases from V and 6 bases from J; junction bases left unmatched: 11. The CDR3 protein is CASSPTGLAGTEQYF. The CDR3, as DNA: TGCGCCAGCAGCCCAACCGGTCTAGCGGGAACCGAGCAGTACTTC. Based on the CDR3 plus reference TRBV5-1 and TRBJ2-7, the full variable domain is KAGVTQTPRYLIKTRGQQVTLSCSPISGHRSVSWYQQTPGQGLQFLFEYFSETQRNKGNFPGRFSGRQFSNSRSEMNVSTLELGDSALYLCASSPTGLAGTEQYFGPGTRLTVT.

The V gene is TRBV20-1, the J gene TRBJ2-5; D might be TRBD1 (6 bases). Per the germline V gene, CDR1 is DFQATT and CDR2 is SNEGSKA (reference sequence). CDR3 length: 14 residues. V dropped 6 bases and J dropped 0 bases, with 14 bases sitting between them. The CDR3 region has the DNA TGCAGTGCACGGGTCGGGACAAACCAAGAGACCCAGTACTTC. Residues: CSARVGTNQETQYF.

This clonotype was seen only a few times. This rearrangement joins TRBV20-1 to TRBJ1-1, with D possibly TRBD1 on 5 matching bases. Germline V gene lookup returns CDR1 DFQATT and CDR2 SNEGSKA (reference sequence). Trimming shortened V by 1 base and J by 5 bases, and 20 bases separated the two germline ends. The length of the CDR3 is 16 residues. The CDR3 coding sequence is TGCAGTGCTAGAGTCAGGGATGGTAGAGGGCTAACTGAAGCTTTCTTT. As protein: CSARVRDGRGLTEAFF.

The rearrangement links TRBV2 to TRBJ1-5; a possible D gene is TRBD1 (5 bases). Per germline, CDR1 SNHLY and CDR2 FYNNEI. Trimming took 8 bases from V and 0 from J, leaving 23 bases between them. The length of the CDR3 is 18 residues. The CDR3 spells CASGADTKLVDSNQPQHF. In DNA form, the CDR3 reads TGTGCCAGCGGGGCAGACACGAAGCTCGTTGATAGCAATCAGCCCCAGCATTTT.

The rearrangement uses TRBV6-1 and TRBJ2-7; a weak D match, TRBD1 (7 bases). The V end lost 6 bases, the J end lost 0 bases, and 12 bases lay between the germline ends. Germline loops: CDR1 MNHNS, CDR2 SASEGT. This CDR3 comprises 14 residues. CDR3 region: CASRTGRNSYEQYF. CDR3 bases: TGTGCCAGCAGGACAGGGAGGAACTCCTACGAGCAGTACTTC.

This sequence joins TRBV12-3 or TRBV12-4 and TRBJ1-1; D is perhaps TRBD1 (5 bases). Trimming stripped 4 bases from V and 0 bases from J, with 12 bases between. This CDR3 region has 15 residues. The CDR3 loop is CASSWARGMNTEAFF. The CDR3 DNA follows: TGTGCCAGCAGTTGGGCCCGGGGGATGAACACTGAAGCTTTCTTT.

The chain has TRBV20-1 and TRBJ2-5; D unresolved. CDR3 size: 11 residues. The V gene lost 8 bases and the J gene lost 1 base, with 8 bases spanning the gap. The V gene's germline CDR1 is DFQATT and CDR2 SNEGSKA (reference sequence). Here the CDR3 DNA reads TGCAGTCGGCGAACCCAAGAGACCCAGTACTTC. Translation gives CSRRTQETQYF.

The chain recombines TRBV18 with TRBJ1-6; D may be TRBD1 (6 bases). V shed 8 bases and J shed 3 bases, with 11 bases lying between them. From germline, CDR1 is KGHSH and CDR2 LQKENI. The CDR3 has 14 residues. CDR3 amino acids: CASRRDNYNSPLHF. The CDR3 bases are TGTGCCAGCCGGAGGGACAACTATAATTCACCCCTCCACTTT.

The J gene is TRBJ2-1, the V gene TRBV4-3, with 8 bases identical to TRBD1. Trimming took 4 bases from V and 4 from J; bases not matched to a gene: 6. Per the germline V gene, CDR1 is LGHNA and CDR2 is YSLEER. The CDR3 is made up of 15 amino acids. The DNA for the CDR3 is TGCGCCAGCAGCCTTGGGACAGGAGATTACAATGAGCAGTTCTTC. Translated, it gives CASSLGTGDYNEQFF.

The table lists this clonotype with a few counts. At one end, the junction sequence differs from germline, possibly due to a read error. CDR3 nucleotides: TGCGTCAGCAGGACCCACGGACAGACCTACGAGCAGTACTTC. Translating gives CVSRTHGQTYEQYF. The chain is built from TRBV5-1 and TRBJ2-7; a possible D gene is TRBD1 (6 bases). The CDR3 extends over 14 amino acids. Germline values: CDR1 SGHRS, CDR2 YFSETQ.

This clonotype appeared a few times. The rearrangement links TRBV27 to TRBJ1-2; D remains unclear. V gave up 6 bases and J gave up 8 bases, with 13 bases separating them. The CDR3 is 12 amino acids. Germline V CDR1 and CDR2: MNHEY, SMNVEV (reference sequence). DNA of the CDR3: TGTGCCAGCAGGGCAGACTGGGGAGGCTACACCTTC. Translating it yields CASRADWGGYTF.